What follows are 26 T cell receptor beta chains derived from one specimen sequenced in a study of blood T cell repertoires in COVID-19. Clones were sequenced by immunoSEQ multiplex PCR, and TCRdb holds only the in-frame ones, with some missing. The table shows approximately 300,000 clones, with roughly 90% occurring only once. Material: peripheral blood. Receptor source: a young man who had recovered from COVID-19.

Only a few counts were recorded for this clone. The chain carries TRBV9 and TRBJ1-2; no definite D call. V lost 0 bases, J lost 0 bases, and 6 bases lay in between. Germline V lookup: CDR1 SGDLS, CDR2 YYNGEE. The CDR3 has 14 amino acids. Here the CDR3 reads CASSVATANYGYTF. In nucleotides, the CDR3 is TGTGCCAGCAGCGTAGCAACAGCTAACTATGGCTACACCTTC.

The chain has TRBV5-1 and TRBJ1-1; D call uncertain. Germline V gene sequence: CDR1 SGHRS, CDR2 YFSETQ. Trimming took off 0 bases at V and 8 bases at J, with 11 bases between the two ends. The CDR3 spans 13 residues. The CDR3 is CASSLVRGLEAFF. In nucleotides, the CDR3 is TGCGCCAGCAGCTTGGTTCGGGGTCTGGAAGCTTTCTTT.

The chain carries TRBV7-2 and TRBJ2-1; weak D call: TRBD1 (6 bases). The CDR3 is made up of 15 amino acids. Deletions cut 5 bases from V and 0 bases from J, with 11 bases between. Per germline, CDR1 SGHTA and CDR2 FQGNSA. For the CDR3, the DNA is TGTGCCAGCAGCAATACAGGGCTCTCCTACAATGAGCAGTTCTTC. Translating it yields CASSNTGLSYNEQFF.

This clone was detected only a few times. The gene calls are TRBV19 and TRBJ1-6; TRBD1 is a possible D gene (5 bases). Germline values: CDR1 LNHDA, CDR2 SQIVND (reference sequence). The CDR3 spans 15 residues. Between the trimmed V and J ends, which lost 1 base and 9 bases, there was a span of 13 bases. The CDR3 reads CASSIAGVRGSPLHF. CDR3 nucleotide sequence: TGTGCCAGTAGTATAGCGGGGGTAAGAGGTTCACCCCTCCACTTT.

The CDR3 sequence is CASSRTGTGTDNSPLHF. In DNA, the CDR3 is TGTGCCAGCAGTCGAACAGGGACAGGGACGGATAATTCACCCCTCCACTTT. This chain uses TRBV6-6 with TRBJ1-6, with 9 nucleotides matching TRBD1. CDR1 is MNHNY and CDR2 is SVGAGI in the germline V gene (reference sequence). V was clipped by 5 bases and J by 5 bases; unmatched bases: 10. CDR3 size: 17 residues.

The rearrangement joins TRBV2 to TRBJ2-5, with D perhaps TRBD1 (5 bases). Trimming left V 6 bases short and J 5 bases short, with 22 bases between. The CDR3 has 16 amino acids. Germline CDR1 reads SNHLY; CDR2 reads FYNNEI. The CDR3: CASRVTGEIAGETQYF. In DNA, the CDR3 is TGTGCCAGCAGGGTCACAGGAGAAATCGCCGGGGAGACCCAGTACTTC.

CDR3 amino acids: CASSLWTSGRVGEQYF. The CDR3 DNA is TGTGCCAGCAGTCTCTGGACTAGCGGGAGAGTGGGCGAGCAGTACTTC. V is TRBV27 and J is TRBJ2-7; 13 bases fit TRBD2. This CDR3 has 16 residues. Per the germline V gene, CDR1 is MNHEY and CDR2 is SMNVEV (reference sequence). V lost 5 bases to trimming and J lost 6 bases; unmatched junction nucleotides: 10.

This CDR3 reads CASRLLAGGTDTQYF. CDR3 DNA: TGTGCCAGCAGACTGCTAGCGGGGGGGACAGATACGCAGTATTTT. V usage is TRBV2 and J usage is TRBJ2-3; 12 bases are shared with TRBD2. The V segment lost 6 bases and the J segment 3 bases; nucleotides outside the gene matches: 4. Germline values: CDR1 SNHLY, CDR2 FYNNEI. This CDR3 contains 15 residues.

CDR3: CASSQEQVSDTQYF. The CDR3 DNA reads TGTGCCAGCAGCCAAGAGCAGGTTTCGGATACGCAGTATTTT. The V gene is TRBV14, the J gene TRBJ2-3, with D unresolved. CDR3 length: 14 residues. Germline V CDR1 and CDR2: SGHDN, FVKESK. Trimming shortened V by 0 bases and J by 6 bases, and 10 bases separated the two germline ends.

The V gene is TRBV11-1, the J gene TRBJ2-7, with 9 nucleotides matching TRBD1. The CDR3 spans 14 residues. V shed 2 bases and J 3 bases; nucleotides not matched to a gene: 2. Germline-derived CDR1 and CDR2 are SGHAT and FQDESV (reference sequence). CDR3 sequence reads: CASSLRDRDYEQYF. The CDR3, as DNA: TGTGCCAGCAGCTTAAGGGACAGGGACTACGAGCAGTACTTC.

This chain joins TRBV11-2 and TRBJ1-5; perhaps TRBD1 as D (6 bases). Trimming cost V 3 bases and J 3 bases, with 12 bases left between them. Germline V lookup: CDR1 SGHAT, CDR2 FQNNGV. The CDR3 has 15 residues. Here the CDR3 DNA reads TGTGCCAGCAGCTTTAGGCAGGGGCCCAATCAGCCCCAGCATTTT. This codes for CASSFRQGPNQPQHF. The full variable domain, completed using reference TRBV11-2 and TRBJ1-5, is EAGVAQSPRYKIIEKRQSVAFWCNPISGHATLYWYQQILGQGPKLLIQFQNNGVVDDSQLPKDRFSAERLKGVDSTLKIQPAKLEDSAVYLCASSFRQGPNQPQHFGDGTRLSIL.

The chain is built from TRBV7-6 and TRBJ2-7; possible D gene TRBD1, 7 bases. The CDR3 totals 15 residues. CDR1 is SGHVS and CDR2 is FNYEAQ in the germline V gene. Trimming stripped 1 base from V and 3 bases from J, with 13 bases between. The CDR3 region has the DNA TGTGCCAGCAGCTTAGAATCAGGGGGGAGCTACGAGCAGTACTTC. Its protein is CASSLESGGSYEQYF.

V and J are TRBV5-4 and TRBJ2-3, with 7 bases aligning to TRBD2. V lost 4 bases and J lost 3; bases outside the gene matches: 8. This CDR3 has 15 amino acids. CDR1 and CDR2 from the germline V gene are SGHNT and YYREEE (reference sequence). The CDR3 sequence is CASSPWGGETDTQYF. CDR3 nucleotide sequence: TGTGCCAGCAGCCCGTGGGGGGGGGAAACAGATACGCAGTATTTT.

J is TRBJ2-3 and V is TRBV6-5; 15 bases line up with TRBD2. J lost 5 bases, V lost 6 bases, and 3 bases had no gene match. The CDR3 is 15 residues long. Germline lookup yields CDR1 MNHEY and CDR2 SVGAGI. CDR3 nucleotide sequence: TGTGCCAGCAGGGGACTAGCGGGAGGTCTAGATACGCAGTATTTT. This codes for CASRGLAGGLDTQYF.

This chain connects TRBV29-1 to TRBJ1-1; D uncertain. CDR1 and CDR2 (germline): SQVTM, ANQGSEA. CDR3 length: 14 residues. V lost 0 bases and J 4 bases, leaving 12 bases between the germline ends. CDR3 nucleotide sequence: TGCAGCGTTGAAGAGAACATCCGGGGCACTGAAGCTTTCTTT. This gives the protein CSVEENIRGTEAFF. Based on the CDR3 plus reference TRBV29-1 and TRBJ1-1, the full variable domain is SAVISQKPSRDICQRGTSLTIQCQVDSQVTMMFWYRQQPGQSLTLIATANQGSEATYESGFVIDKFPISRPNLTFSTLTVSNMSPEDSSIYLCSVEENIRGTEAFFGQGTRLTVV.

CDR3 sequence (DNA): TGTGCCATCAGTGAGTCCTGGCAGGGATCCTACGAGCAGTACTTC. It translates to CAISESWQGSYEQYF. The J gene is TRBJ2-7, the V gene TRBV10-3, with D maybe TRBD1 (5 bases). The germline V gene encodes CDR1 ENHRY and CDR2 SYGVKD. Trimming cost V 0 bases and J 1 base, with 10 bases left between them. The CDR3 spans 15 residues.

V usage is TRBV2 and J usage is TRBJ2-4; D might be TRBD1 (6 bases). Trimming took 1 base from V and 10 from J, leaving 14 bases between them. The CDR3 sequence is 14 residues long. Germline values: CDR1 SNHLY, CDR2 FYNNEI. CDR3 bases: TGTGCCAGCAGTGAAGAGCCCTGGACAGATATTCAGTACTTC. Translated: CASSEEPWTDIQYF.

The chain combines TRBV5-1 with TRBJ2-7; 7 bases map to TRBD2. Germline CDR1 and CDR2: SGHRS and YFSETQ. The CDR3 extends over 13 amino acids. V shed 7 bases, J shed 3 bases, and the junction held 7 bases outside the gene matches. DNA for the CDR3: TGCGCCAGCCCTAGCGGCCATAACTACGAGCAGTACTTC. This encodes CASPSGHNYEQYF.

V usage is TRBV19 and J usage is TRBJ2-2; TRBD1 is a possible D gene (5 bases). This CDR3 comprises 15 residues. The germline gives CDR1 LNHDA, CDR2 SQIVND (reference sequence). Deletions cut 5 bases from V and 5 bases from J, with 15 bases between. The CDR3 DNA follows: TGTGCCAGTAGTGGGCAGGGTGGATGGACCGGGGAGCTGTTTTTT. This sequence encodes CASSGQGGWTGELFF.

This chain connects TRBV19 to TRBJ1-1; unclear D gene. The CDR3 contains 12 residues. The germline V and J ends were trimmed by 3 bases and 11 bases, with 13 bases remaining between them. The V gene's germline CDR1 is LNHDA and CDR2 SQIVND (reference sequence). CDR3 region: CASSMNWAKAFF. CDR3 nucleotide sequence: TGTGCCAGTAGTATGAATTGGGCAAAGGCTTTCTTT. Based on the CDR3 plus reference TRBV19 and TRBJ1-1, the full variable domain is DGGITQSPKYLFRKEGQNVTLSCEQNLNHDAMYWYRQDPGQGLRLIYYSQIVNDFQKGDIAEGYSVSREKKESFPLTVTSAQKNPTAFYLCASSMNWAKAFFGQGTRLTVV.

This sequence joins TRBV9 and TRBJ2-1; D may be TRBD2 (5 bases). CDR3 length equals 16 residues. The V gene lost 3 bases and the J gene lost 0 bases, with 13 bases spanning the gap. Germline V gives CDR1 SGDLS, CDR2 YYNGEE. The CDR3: CASSASGGSSYNEQFF. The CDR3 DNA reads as TGTGCCAGCAGCGCAAGTGGAGGAAGCTCCTACAATGAGCAGTTCTTC.

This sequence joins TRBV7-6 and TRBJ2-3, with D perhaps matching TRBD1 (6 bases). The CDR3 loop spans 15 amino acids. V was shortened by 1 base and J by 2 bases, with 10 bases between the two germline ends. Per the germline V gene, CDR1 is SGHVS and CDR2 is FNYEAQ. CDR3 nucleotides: TGTGCCAGCAGCTTAGGACAGGTCCTCACAGATACGCAGTATTTT. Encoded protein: CASSLGQVLTDTQYF.

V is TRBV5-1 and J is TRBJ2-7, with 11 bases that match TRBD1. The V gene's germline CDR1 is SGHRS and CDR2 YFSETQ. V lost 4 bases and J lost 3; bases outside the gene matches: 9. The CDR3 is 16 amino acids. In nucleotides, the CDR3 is TGCGCCAGCAGCGACATTTCCGGGACAGGGGGCTACGAGCAGTACTTC. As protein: CASSDISGTGGYEQYF.

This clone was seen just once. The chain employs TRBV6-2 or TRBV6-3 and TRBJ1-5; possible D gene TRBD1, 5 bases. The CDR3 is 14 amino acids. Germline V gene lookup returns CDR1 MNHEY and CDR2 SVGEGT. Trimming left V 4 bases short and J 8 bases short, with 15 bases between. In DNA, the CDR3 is TGTGCCAGCAGTTTAGCACAGGTGCAGAAGCCCCAGCATTTT. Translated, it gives CASSLAQVQKPQHF.

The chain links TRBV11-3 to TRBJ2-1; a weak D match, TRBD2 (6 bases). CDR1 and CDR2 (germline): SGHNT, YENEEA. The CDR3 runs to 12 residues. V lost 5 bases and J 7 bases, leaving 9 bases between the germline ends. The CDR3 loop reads CASSVGTNEQFF. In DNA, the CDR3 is TGTGCCAGCAGCGTCGGGACTAATGAGCAGTTCTTC.

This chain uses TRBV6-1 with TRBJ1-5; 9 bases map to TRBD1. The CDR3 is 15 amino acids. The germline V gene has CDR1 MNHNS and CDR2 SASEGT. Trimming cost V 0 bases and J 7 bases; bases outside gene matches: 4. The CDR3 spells CASSEAGQGGQPQHF. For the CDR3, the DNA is TGTGCCAGCAGTGAAGCGGGACAGGGCGGACAGCCCCAGCATTTT.